One and the same sample provided the 8 T cell receptor beta chains below, sequenced in a study of tissue T cells after allogeneic stem cell transplantation (dated by TCRdb to the early 2020s). To prepare the library, the immunoSEQ multiplex PCR assay was applied. The source is immuneACCESS, and TCRdb retained only in-frame sequences with V and J called. Part of the clones is not carried over; for the studies checked, unresolved V genes explain less than half of this, and the remainder is unexplained. This sample holds some 47,000 clones; approximately 70% were observed only once. Clones ranked in the top ten supply approximately 0.55% of the sample. The material sequenced was sorted cells pooled from one or two spleens. Source of these receptors: a pool of C57BL/6 mice in good health.

There are a few counts of this clone. The gene names given are mouse names. The CDR3 goes on 1 residue after the read ends, and that part is filled in from the germline J gene. This chain uses TRBV19 with TRBJ2-3; 7 bases fit TRBD2. Germline V CDR1 and CDR2: FNHDT, SITEND (reference sequence). Trimming cost V 4 bases and J 0 bases; bases outside gene matches: 5. The CDR3 runs 15 residues. This CDR3 reads CASSPDWNSAETLYF. The part of the CDR3 DNA that was read is TGTGCCAGCAGTCCGGACTGGAATAGTGCAGAAACGCTGTAT.

As for this clone: Gene names and germline match the mouse. The read ends 1 residue early relative to the CDR3; the germline J gene fills the gap. The chain has TRBV31 and TRBJ1-5; D gene uncertain. Trimming cost V 5 bases and J 0 bases, with 5 bases left between them. The germline V gene has CDR1 GKSSPN and CDR2 SITVG. The CDR3 length is 12 residues. CDR3 bases read: TGTGCCTGGGCGCATAACAACCAGGCTCCGCTT. This encodes CAWAHNNQAPL. The entire CDR3 reads CAWAHNNQAPLF.

As to this clone: Mouse gene names and germline throughout. The CDR3 goes on 1 residue after the read ends, and that part is filled in from the germline J gene. The chain combines TRBV16 with TRBJ2-5; perhaps TRBD1 as D (7 bases). CDR3 length equals 13 residues. From germline, CDR1 is SGHSA and CDR2 FRNQAP. The germline V and J ends were trimmed by 5 bases and 6 bases, with 12 bases remaining between them. The CDR3 is CASSVRGQDTQYF. Incomplete CDR3 DNA: TGTGCAAGCAGCGTAAGGGGGCAGGACACCCAGTAC.

As concerns this clone: Gene names and germline refer to mouse. The read ends 1 residue early relative to the CDR3; the germline J gene fills the gap. The V call is TRBV13-3, the J call TRBJ1-4; D is possibly TRBD1 (5 bases). V was clipped by 0 bases and J by 3 bases, with 9 bases between them. This CDR3 comprises 15 residues. The germline gives CDR1 NNHDY, CDR2 SYVADS. CDR3 residues: CASSDGLGANERLFF. Partial CDR3 DNA: TGTGCCAGCAGTGATGGATTAGGGGCCAACGAAAGATTATTT.

This clone was counted between two and nine times. Each gene name is a mouse one. The CDR3 end falls 1 residue outside the read, so it is completed with the germline J gene. Other DNA sequences in the same sample also yield this CDR3. V is TRBV1 and J is TRBJ2-1; unclear D gene. Germline V gene lookup returns CDR1 NSQYPW and CDR2 LRSPGD (reference sequence). V was pared by 2 bases and J by 7 bases, with 6 bases between. This CDR3 region has 12 residues. The CDR3 sequence is CTCSASGAEQFF. The CDR3 DNA, read in part, is TGCACCTGCAGTGCAAGCGGGGCTGAGCAGTTC.

As regards this clone: The gene symbols are mouse symbols. CDR3 DNA, as far as it was read: TGTGCCAGCAGCCAAGATAAGGGAGACACCGGGCAGCTCTAC. Translation: CASSQDKGDTGQLY. The whole CDR3 sequence is CASSQDKGDTGQLYF. The rearrangement joins TRBV2 to TRBJ2-2; D not certain. Coverage ceases 1 residue before the CDR3 finishes, and the germline J gene fills in the end. Per the germline V gene, CDR1 is LGHNA and CDR2 is YSYQKL. The germline V and J ends were trimmed by 0 bases and 3 bases, with 8 bases remaining between them. The CDR3 spans 15 residues.

Turning to this clone: Gene names follow the mouse nomenclature. The read ends 1 residue before the CDR3 terminus; that terminus is restored from the germline J gene. The chain recombines TRBV13-3 with TRBJ1-4, with D maybe TRBD1 (6 bases). Trimming removed 0 bases at V and 3 bases at J, with 6 bases between. CDR3 length: 14 residues. Germline V gene data show CDR1 as NNHDY and CDR2 as SYVADS. The DNA read from the CDR3 is TGTGCCAGCAGTGATGGGGGGCCCAACGAAAGATTATTT. It codes for CASSDGGPNERLF. The full CDR3 protein reads CASSDGGPNERLFF.

With regard to this clone: Here the gene names and germline are mouse. Read sequence stops 1 residue before the CDR3 end, and the germline J gene provides the missing end. The chain recombines TRBV19 with TRBJ1-3; no definite D call. Germline V gene sequence: CDR1 FNHDT, CDR2 SITEND (reference sequence). This CDR3 region has 14 residues. V was clipped by 3 bases and J by 0 bases, with 7 bases between them. CDR3 sequence: CASSTERSGNTLYF. CDR3 DNA, as far as it was read: TGTGCCAGCAGTACAGAACGTTCTGGAAATACGCTCTAT.